This T cell receptor (beta chain) was profiled in a study of cytomegalovirus exposure and HLA in healthy donors. Note on this clone: Its antigen is currently unknown.

The PCR was carried out with 60 Vbeta primers and 13 Jbeta primers. In the authors' methods: Approximately 12 million of 70 million to 80 million unique TCR beta chains were shared, per a later count. The repertoire was sequenced with immunoSEQ multiplex PCR; TCRdb's copy has only in-frame clones and lacks some. The V and J calls and clone size are taken from that table; D and trimming were inferred from the DNA. Counted here are about 130,000 clones, over 70% occurring once; the ten biggest clones make up less than 2.5%. Per the germline V gene, CDR1 is SGHTA and CDR2 is FQGTGA. The V segment lost 1 base and the J segment 7 bases; nucleotides outside the gene matches: 6. The CDR3 is 15 residues long. General observations from the study: Among TCR beta chains of equal frequency, HLA-associated ones were more clonally expanded in a later analysis.

This TCR came from a woman between 40 and 55 years old in good health and CMV-seropositive. The chain has TRBV7-3 and TRBJ2-2, with 7 bases aligning to TRBD1. The sample taken for sequencing was PBMCs. The CDR3 is CASSLRDSKGGELFF. Here the CDR3 DNA reads TGTGCCAGCAGCTTAAGGGACAGTAAAGGCGGGGAGCTGTTTTTT.